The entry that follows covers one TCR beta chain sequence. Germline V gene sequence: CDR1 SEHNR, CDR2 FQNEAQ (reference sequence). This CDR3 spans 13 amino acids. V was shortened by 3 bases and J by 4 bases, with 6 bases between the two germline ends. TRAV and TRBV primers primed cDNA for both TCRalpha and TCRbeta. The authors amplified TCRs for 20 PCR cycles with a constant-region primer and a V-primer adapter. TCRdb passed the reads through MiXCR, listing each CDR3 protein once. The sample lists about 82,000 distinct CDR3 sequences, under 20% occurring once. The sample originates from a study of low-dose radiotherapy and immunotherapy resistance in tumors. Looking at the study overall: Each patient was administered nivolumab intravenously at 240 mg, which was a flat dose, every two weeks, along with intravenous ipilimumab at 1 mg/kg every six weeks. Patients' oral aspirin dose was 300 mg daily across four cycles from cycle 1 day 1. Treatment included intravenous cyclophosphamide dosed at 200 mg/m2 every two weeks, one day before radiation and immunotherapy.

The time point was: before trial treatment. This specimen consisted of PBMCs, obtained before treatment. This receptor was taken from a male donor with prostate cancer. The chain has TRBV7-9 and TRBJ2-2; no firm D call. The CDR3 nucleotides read TGTGCCAGCAGCTTTGCAGCCACCGGGGAGCTGTTTTTT. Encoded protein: CASSFAATGELFF.